This T cell receptor (beta chain) was captured by sequencing in a study of blood T cell repertoires in COVID-19. Study-level background: Samples taken during acute and convalescent COVID-19 were collected in the United States, Italy and Spain. PBMCs, B-cell-depleted T cells, or T cells were the source of the cDNA or gDNA that made up the material.

Data came from immunoSEQ multiplex PCR; TCRdb stores just in-frame clones and leaves some out. The sample contains 150,000 to 200,000 clones, roughly 88% of which appear only once. CDR1 is SGHVS and CDR2 is FQNEAQ in the germline V gene. CDR3 length: 13 amino acids. Trimming cost V 5 bases and J 2 bases, with 8 bases left between them. The clonotype originates from a man aged 70-80 years who had been exposed to COVID-19. The chain joins TRBV7-8 to TRBJ2-3, with D perhaps matching TRBD2 (6 bases). The material sequenced was PBMCs or T cells enriched from blood (not recorded which). The CDR3 nucleotides are TGTGCCAGCAGCCGGGACTTCACAGATACGCAGTATTTT. It codes for CASSRDFTDTQYF.